This T cell receptor beta chain is drawn from a study of Tregs in tolerant kidney transplant recipients. Across the study: Recipients received nonmyeloablative bone marrow transplants from related graft donors, with transient mixed chimerism.

This CDR3 comprises 15 residues. CDR1 LGHNA and CDR2 YSLEER come from the germline V gene. V was cut by 0 bases and J by 2 bases, with 10 bases left in between. Libraries were prepared by immunoSEQ multiplex PCR; TCRdb keeps only in-frame clonotypes and omits some of them. The table includes more than 60,000 clones, about 88% detected once. The clonotype originates from a human donor who received a combined kidney and bone marrow transplant. This material consisted of CD4+ T cells from blood, taken before the transplant. V usage is TRBV4-3 and J usage is TRBJ1-2; D unclear. For the CDR3, the DNA is TGCGCCAGCAGCCAAGATTTCGGGGTAAACTATGGCTACACCTTC. As protein: CASSQDFGVNYGYTF.